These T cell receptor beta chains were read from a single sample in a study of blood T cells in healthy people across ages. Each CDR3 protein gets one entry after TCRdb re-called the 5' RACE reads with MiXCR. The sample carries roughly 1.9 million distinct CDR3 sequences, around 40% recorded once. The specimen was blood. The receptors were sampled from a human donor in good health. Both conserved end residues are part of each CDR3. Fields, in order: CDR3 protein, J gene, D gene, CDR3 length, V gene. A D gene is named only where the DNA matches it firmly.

CDR3: CASSQASDYNEQFF
J: TRBJ2-1
D: -
length: 14
V: TRBV14

CDR3: CASSYGSRAFF
J: TRBJ1-1
D: -
length: 11
V: TRBV5-6

CDR3: CASSGRDRGPADTQYF
J: TRBJ2-3
D: TRBD1
length: 16
V: TRBV7-9

CDR3: CASSQLIGRNQPQHF
J: TRBJ1-5
D: -
length: 15
V: TRBV7-2

CDR3: CATKARFTDTQYF
J: TRBJ2-3
D: -
length: 13
V: TRBV12-3/TRBV12-4

CDR3: CASSLGGVSQPQHF
J: TRBJ1-5
D: -
length: 14
V: TRBV13

CDR3: CSARSTGGLGYTF
J: TRBJ1-2
D: TRBD1
length: 13
V: TRBV20-1

CDR3: CASSSSGGFNEQFF
J: TRBJ2-1
D: TRBD2
length: 14
V: TRBV5-1

CDR3: CASRFSGSYEQYF
J: TRBJ2-7
D: -
length: 13
V: TRBV3-1

CDR3: CSVRRDGGSYEQYF
J: TRBJ2-7
D: -
length: 14
V: TRBV29-1

CDR3: CSVELGIDTGELFF
J: TRBJ2-2
D: -
length: 14
V: TRBV29-1

CDR3: CATSPFTGENTEAFF
J: TRBJ1-1
D: -
length: 15
V: TRBV15

CDR3: CASSQGQGRAAYGYTF
J: TRBJ1-2
D: -
length: 16
V: TRBV4-1

CDR3: CASSQGSSGANALTF
J: TRBJ2-6
D: -
length: 15
V: TRBV3-1

CDR3: CASNLPGQGAGLGTEAFF
J: TRBJ1-1
D: TRBD1
length: 18
V: TRBV28

CDR3: CASSRQTVLLGDGYTF
J: TRBJ1-2
D: -
length: 16
V: TRBV6-5

CDR3: CASSHRSQGKTEAFF
J: TRBJ1-1
D: TRBD1
length: 15
V: TRBV4-1

CDR3: CASSFIPSGQLAANVLTF
J: TRBJ2-6
D: -
length: 18
V: TRBV12-3/TRBV12-4